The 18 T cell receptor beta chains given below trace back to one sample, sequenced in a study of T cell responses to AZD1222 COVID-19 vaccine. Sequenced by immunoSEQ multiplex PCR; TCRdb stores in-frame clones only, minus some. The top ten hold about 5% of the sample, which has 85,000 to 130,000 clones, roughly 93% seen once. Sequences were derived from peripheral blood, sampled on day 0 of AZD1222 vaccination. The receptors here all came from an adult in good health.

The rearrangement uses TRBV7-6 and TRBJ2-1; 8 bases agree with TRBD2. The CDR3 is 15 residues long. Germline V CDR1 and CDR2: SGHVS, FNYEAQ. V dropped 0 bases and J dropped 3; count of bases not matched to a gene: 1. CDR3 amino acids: CASSLASGNYNEQFF. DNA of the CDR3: TGTGCCAGCAGCTTAGCTAGCGGGAACTACAATGAGCAGTTCTTC.

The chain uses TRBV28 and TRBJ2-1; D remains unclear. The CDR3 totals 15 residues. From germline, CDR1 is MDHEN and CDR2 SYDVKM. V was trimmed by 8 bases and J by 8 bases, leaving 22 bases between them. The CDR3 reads CASSLTPAQLDEQFF. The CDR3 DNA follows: TGTGCCAGCTCGCTCACTCCAGCACAGCTCGATGAGCAGTTCTTC.

The CDR3 spells CASSSLTGPQHF. The CDR3 region has the DNA TGTGCCAGCAGCTCCCTGACTGGACCCCAGCATTTT. The chain has TRBV7-6 and TRBJ1-5; D is undetermined. This CDR3 contains 12 residues. Trimming left V 4 bases short and J 10 bases short, with 11 bases between. The germline V gene encodes CDR1 SGHVS and CDR2 FNYEAQ.

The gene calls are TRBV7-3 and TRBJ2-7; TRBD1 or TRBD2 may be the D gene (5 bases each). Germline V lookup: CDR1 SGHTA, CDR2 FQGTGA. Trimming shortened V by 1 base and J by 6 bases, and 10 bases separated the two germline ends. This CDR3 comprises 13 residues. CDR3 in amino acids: CASSLKPGPEQYF. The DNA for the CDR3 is TGTGCCAGCAGCTTAAAGCCGGGACCCGAGCAGTACTTC.

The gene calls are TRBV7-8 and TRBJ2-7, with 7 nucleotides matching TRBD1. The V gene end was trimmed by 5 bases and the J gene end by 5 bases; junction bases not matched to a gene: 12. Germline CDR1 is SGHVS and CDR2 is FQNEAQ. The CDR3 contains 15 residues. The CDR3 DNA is TGTGCCAGCAGCCCGCGGACAGGTGGGGTGGACGAGCAGTACTTC. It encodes CASSPRTGGVDEQYF.

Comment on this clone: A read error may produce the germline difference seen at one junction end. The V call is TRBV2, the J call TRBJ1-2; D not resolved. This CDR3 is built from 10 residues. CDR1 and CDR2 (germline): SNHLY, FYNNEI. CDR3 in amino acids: CASSGGVLRF. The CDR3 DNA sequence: TGTGCCAGCAGTGGTGGGGTCCTGAGGTTC.

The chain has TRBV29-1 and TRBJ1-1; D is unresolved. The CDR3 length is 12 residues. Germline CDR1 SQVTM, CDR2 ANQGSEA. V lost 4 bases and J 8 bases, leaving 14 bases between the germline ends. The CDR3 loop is CSVVDNSREAFF. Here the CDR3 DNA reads TGCAGCGTTGTAGACAACTCGAGGGAAGCTTTCTTT.

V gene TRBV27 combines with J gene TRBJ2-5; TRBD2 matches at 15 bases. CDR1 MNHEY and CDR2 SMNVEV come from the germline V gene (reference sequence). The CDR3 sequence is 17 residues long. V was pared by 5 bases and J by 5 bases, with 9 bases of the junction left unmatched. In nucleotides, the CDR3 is TGTGCCAGCAGTCGCAGGACTAGCGGGAGGGCCGCGGAGACCCAGTACTTC. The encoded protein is CASSRRTSGRAAETQYF.

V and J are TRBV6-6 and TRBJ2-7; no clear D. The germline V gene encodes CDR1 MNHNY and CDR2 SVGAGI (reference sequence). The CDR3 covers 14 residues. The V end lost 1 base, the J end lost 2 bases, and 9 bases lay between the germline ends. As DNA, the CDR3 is TGTGCCAGCAGTTACTTTTCCGTAACCTACGAGCAGTACTTC. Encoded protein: CASSYFSVTYEQYF.

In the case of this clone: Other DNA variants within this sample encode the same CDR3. CDR3 sequence (DNA): TGTGCCAGCAGCTCGGGGTTCAGCACAGATACGCAGTATTTT. Protein: CASSSGFSTDTQYF. The chain couples TRBV11-2 to TRBJ2-3; a weak D match, TRBD2 (5 bases). Germline V gene sequence: CDR1 SGHAT, CDR2 FQNNGV. The CDR3 spans 14 residues. The ends were cut back, 4 bases at V and 0 bases at J, with 8 bases in the middle.

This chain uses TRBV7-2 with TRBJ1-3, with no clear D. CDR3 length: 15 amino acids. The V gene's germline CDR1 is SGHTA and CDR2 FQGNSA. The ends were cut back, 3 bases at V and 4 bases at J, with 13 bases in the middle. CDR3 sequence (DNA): TGTGCCAGCAGCTTTCGGGGTAGCAAGGGAAACACCATATATTTT. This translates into CASSFRGSKGNTIYF.

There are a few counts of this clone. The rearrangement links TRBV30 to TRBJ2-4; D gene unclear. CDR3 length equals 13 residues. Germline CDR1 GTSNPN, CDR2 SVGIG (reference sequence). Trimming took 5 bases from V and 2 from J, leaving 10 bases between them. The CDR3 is CAWAGVTKNIQYF. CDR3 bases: TGTGCCTGGGCTGGGGTAACCAAAAACATTCAGTACTTC.

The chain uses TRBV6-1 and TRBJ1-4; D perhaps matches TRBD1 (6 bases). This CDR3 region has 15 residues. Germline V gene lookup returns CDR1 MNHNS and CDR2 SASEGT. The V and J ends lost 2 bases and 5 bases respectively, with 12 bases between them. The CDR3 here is CASSEPGTPNEKLFF. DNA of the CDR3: TGTGCCAGCAGTGAACCCGGGACACCAAATGAAAAACTGTTTTTT.

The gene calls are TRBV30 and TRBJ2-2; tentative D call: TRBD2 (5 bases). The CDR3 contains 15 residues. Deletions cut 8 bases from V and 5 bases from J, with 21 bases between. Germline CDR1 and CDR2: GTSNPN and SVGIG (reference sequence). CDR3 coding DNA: TGTGCCACCGCAGGCCCCGGGGTGTGGACCGGGGAGCTGTTTTTT. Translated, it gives CATAGPGVWTGELFF.

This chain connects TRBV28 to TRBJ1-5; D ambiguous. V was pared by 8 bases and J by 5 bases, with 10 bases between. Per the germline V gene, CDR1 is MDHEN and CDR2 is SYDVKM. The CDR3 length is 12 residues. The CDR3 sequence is CASRGLHQPQHF. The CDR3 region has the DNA TGTGCCAGCCGCGGGCTACATCAGCCCCAGCATTTT.

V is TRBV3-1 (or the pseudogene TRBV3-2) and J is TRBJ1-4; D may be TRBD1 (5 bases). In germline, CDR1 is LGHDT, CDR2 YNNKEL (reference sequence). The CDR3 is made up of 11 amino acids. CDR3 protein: CACGANEKLFF. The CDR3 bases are TGTGCTTGCGGGGCCAATGAAAAACTGTTTTTT.

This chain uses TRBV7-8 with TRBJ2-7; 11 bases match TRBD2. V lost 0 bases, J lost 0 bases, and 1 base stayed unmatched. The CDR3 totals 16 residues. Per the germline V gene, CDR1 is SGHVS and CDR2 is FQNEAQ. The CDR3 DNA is TGTGCCAGCAGCTTAGCCCTAGCGGGAGGCTCCTACGAGCAGTACTTC. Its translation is CASSLALAGGSYEQYF.

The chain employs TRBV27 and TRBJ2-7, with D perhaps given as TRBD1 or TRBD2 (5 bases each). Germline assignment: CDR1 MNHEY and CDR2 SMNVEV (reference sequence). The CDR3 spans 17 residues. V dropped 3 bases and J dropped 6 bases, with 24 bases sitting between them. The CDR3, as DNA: TGTGCCAGCAGTTTCCAACGTCCCGGGACCCGACCCCTCGAGCAGTACTTC. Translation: CASSFQRPGTRPLEQYF.